This TCR beta chain was recorded in a study of PD-1 blockade in classical Hodgkin lymphoma. General study points: Newly diagnosed patients reportedly had lower baseline TCR diversity than healthy donors.

Measured with immunoSEQ multiplex PCR; TCRdb has only the in-frame clones, and not every one. Of some 10,000 clones listed, around 83% are singletons. About this clone itself: Its matching antigen is unknown.

The CDR3 has 16 residues. V dropped 6 bases and J dropped 4; count of bases not matched to a gene: 6. Germline values: CDR1 MNHEY, CDR2 SMNVEV (reference sequence). Time point given: cycle 4 day 1 (C4D1), after more than five weeks of nivolumab. There was relapse after autologous stem cell transplantation in every patient, and there was variation in brentuximab vedotin exposure. The CD8+ T cells came from thawed PBMCs through magnetic negative selection. V is TRBV27 and J is TRBJ2-1, with TRBD2 matching over 13 bases. The sequence came from a human donor with classical Hodgkin lymphoma. The donor label of this sample is uncertain. The sequences come from CD8+ T cells from blood, collected before the fourth cycle of nivolumab. The CDR3 loop reads CASSGTSGTLYNEQFF. CDR3 coding DNA: TGTGCCAGCAGCGGGACTAGCGGGACGCTATACAATGAGCAGTTCTTC.